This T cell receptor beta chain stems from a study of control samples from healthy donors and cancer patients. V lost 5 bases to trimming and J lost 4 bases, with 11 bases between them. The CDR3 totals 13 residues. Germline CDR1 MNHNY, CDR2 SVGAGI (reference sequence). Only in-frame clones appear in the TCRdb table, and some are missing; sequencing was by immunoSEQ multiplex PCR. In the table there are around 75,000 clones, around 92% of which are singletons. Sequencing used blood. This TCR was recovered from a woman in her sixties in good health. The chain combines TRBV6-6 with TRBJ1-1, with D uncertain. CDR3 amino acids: CASSRGGSTEAFF. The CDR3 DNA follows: TGTGCCAGCAGTCGGGGAGGGAGCACTGAAGCTTTCTTT.